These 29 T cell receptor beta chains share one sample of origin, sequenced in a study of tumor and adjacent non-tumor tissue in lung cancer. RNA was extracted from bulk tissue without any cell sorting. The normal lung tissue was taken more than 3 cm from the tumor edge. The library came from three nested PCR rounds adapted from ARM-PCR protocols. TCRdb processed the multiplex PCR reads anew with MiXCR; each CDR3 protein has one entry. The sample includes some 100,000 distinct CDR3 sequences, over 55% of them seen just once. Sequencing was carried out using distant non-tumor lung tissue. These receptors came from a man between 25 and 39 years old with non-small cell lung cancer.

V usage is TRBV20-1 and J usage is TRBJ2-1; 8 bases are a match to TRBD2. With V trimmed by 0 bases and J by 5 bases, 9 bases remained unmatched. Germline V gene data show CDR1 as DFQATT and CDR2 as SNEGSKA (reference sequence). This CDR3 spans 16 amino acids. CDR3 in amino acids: CSARDGLAREDNEQFF. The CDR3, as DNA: TGCAGTGCTAGAGATGGACTGGCGCGGGAGGACAATGAGCAGTTCTTC.

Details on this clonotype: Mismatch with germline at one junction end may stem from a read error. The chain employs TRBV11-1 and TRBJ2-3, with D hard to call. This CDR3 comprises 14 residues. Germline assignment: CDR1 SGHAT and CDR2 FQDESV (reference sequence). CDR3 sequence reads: CASSISAFTDTHYF. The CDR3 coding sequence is TGTGCCAGCAGCATATCGGCCTTCACAGATACGCACTATTTT.

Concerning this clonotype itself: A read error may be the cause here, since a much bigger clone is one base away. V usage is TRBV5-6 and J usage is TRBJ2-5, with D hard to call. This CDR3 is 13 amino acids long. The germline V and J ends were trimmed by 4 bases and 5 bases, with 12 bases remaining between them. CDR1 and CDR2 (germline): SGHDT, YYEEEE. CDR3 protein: CASSLDIVETQYF. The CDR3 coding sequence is TGTGCCAGCAGCCTTGACATCGTGGAGACCCAGTACTTC.

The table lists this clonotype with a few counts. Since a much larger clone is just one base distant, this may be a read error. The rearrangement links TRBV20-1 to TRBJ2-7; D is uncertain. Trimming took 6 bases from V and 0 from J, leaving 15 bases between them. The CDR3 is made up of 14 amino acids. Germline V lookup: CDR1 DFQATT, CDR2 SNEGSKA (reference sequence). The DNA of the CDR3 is TGCAGTGCATACCGCATGGGCTTCTCCTACGAGCAGTACTTC. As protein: CSAYRMGFSYEQYF.

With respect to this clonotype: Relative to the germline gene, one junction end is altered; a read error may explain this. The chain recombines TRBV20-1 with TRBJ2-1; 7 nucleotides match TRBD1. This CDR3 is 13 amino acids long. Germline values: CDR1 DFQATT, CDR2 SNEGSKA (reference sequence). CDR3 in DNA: TGCAGCGCTATCTCGACAGGGCCACACGAGCAGTCCTTC. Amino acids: CSAISTGPHEQSF.

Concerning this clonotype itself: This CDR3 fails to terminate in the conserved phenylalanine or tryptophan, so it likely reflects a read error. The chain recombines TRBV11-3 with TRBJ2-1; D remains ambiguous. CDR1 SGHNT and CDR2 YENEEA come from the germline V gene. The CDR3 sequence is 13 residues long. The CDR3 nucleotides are TGTGCCAGCAGCCCCACACCTCGCAATGGGCAGTTCCCC. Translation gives CASSPTPRNGQFP.

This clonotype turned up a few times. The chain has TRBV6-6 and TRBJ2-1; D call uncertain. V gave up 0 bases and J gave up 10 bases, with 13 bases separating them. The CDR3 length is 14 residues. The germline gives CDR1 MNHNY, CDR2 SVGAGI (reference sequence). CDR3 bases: TGTGCCAGCAGTTACTCCGGACCCAGGCAGGAGCAGTTCTTC. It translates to CASSYSGPRQEQFF.

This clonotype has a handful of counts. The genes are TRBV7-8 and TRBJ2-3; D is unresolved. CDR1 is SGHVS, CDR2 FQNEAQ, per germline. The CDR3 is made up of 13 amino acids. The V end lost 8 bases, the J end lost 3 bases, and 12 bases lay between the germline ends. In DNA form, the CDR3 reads TGTGCCAGCGGTCTCCAGAGGACAGATACGCAGTATTTT. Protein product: CASGLQRTDTQYF.

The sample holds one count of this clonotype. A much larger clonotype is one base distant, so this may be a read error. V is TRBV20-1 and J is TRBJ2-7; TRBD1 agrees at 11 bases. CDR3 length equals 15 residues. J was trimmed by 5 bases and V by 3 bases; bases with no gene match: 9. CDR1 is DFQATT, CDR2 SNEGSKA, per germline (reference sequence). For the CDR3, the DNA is TGCAGTGCTAGCGGGACAGGGGGGAGAAAGCACGAGCAGTACTTC. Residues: CSASGTGGRKHEQYF.

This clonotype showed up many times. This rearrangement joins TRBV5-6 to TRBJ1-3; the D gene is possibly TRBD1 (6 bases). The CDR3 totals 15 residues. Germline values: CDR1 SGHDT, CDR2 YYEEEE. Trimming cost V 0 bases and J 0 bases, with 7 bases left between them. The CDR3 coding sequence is TGTGCCAGCAGCTTGGGGGACACCTCTGGAAACACCATATATTTT. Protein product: CASSLGDTSGNTIYF. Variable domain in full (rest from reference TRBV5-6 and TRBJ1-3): DAGVTQSPTHLIKTRGQQVTLRCSPKSGHDTVSWYQQALGQGPQFIFQYYEEEERQRGNFPDRFSGHQFPNYSSELNVNALLLGDSALYLCASSLGDTSGNTIYFGEGSWLTVV.

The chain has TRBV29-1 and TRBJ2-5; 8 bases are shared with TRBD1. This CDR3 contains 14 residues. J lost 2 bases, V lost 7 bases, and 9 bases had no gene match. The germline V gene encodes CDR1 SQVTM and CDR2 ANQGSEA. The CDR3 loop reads CSASGGVGQETQYF. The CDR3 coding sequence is TGCAGCGCCTCAGGGGGCGTAGGACAAGAGACCCAGTACTTC. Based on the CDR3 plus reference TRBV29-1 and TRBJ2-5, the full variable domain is SAVISQKPSRDICQRGTSLTIQCQVDSQVTMMFWYRQQPGQSLTLIATANQGSEATYESGFVIDKFPISRPNLTFSTLTVSNMSPEDSSIYLCSASGGVGQETQYFGPGTRLLVL.

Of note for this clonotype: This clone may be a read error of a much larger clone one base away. The DNA of the CDR3 is TGTGCCAGCAGCTTAGGGGTATATAGCAATCATCCCCAGCATTTT. Translating gives CASSLGVYSNHPQHF. This rearrangement joins TRBV5-5 to TRBJ1-5, with a weak D call TRBD1 (5 bases). Germline lookup yields CDR1 SGHKS and CDR2 YYEKEE (reference sequence). The CDR3 contains 15 residues.

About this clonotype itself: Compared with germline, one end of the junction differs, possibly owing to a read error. The CDR3 coding sequence is TGTGCCATCAGCTTAAGACCGCGTGGGAACACTGAAACTTTCTTT. Translating gives CAISLRPRGNTETFF. The rearrangement uses TRBV11-1 and TRBJ1-1; unclear D gene. This CDR3 is built from 15 residues. CDR1 SGHAT and CDR2 FQDESV come from the germline V gene (reference sequence).

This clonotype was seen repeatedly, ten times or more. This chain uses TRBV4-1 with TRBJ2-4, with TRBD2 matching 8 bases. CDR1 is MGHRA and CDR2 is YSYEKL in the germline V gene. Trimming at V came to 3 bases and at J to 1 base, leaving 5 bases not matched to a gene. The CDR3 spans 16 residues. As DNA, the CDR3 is TGCGCCAGCAGCCACAGCGGGAGATGGGCCAAAAACATTCAGTACTTC. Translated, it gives CASSHSGRWAKNIQYF.

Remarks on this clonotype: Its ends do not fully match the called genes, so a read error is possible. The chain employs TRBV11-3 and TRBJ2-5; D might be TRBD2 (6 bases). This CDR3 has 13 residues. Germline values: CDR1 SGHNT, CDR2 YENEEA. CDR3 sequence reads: CASSVNLGEAQYF. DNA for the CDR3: TGTGCAAGCAGTGTGAATCTGGGGGAGGCCCAGTACTTC.

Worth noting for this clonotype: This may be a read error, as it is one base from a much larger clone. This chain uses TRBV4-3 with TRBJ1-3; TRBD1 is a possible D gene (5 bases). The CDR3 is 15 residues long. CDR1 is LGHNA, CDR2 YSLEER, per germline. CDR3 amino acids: CAGSQQALSGNTIYF. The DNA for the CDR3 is TGCGCCGGCAGCCAACAGGCGCTCTCTGGAAACACCATATATTTT.

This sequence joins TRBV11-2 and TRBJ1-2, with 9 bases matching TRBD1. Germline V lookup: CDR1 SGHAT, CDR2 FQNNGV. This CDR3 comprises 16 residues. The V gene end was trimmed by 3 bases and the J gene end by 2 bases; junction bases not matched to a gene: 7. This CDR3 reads CASSLGQGLKNYGYTF. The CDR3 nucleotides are TGTGCCAGCAGCTTGGGACAGGGTTTGAAAAACTATGGCTACACCTTC.

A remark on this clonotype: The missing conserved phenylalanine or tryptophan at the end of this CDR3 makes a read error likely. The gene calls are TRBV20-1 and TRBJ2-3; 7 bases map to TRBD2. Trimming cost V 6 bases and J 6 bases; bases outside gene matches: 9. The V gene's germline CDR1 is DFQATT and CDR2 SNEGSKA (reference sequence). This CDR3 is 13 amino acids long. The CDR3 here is CSALSGGKDTQYL. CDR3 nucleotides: TGCAGTGCCCTATCGGGGGGTAAGGATACGCAGTATTTA.

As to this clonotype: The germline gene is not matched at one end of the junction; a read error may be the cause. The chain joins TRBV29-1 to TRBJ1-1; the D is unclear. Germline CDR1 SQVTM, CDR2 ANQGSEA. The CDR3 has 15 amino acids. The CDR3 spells CSAFAIGGLNIETFF. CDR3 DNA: TGCAGCGCTTTCGCTATAGGAGGTTTGAACATTGAAACTTTCTTT.

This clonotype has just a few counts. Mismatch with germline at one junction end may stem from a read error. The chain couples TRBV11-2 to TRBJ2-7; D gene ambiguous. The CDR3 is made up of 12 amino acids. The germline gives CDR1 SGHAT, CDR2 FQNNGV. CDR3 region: CASGFGVETKYF. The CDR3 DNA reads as TGTGCCAGCGGCTTTGGGGTGGAGACCAAGTACTTC.

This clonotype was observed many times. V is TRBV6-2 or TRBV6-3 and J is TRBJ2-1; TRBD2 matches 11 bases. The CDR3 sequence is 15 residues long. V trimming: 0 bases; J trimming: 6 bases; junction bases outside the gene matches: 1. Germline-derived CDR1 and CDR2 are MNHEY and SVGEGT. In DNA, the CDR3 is TGTGCCAGCAGTTACTCGCTAGCGGGGGGCAATGAGCAGTTCTTC. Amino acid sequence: CASSYSLAGGNEQFF.

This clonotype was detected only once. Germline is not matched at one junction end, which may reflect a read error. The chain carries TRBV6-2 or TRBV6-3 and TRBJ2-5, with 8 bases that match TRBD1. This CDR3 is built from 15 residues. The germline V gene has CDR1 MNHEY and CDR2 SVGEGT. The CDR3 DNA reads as TGTGCCAGCAAAATGCCGACAGGGGCGGTGGAGATCCAGTACTTC. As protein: CASKMPTGAVEIQYF.

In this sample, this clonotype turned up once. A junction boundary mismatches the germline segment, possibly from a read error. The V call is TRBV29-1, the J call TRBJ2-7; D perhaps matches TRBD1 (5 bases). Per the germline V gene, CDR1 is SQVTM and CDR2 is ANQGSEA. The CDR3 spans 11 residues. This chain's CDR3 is CSVLQGYELYF. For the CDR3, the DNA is TGCAGCGTTCTCCAGGGCTACGAGCTGTACTTC.

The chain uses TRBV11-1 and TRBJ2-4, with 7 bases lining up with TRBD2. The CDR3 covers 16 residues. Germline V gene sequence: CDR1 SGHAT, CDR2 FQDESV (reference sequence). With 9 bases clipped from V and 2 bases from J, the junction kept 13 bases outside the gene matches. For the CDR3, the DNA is TGTGCCAGTACCCACTCAAGCGGGGCGACCAAAAACATTCAGTACTTC. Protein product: CASTHSSGATKNIQYF. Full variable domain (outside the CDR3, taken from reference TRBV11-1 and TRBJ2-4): EAEVAQSPRYKITEKSQAVAFWCDPISGHATLYWYRQILGQGPELLVQFQDESVVDDSQLPKDRFSAERLKGVDSTLKIQPAELGDSAMYLCASTHSSGATKNIQYFGAGTRLSVL.

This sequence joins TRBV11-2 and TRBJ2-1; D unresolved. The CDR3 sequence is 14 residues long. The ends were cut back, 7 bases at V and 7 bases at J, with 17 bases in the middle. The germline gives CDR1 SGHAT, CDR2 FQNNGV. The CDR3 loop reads CASTSRASNNEQFF. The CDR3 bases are TGTGCCAGCACCTCTAGAGCGAGCAATAATGAGCAGTTCTTC.

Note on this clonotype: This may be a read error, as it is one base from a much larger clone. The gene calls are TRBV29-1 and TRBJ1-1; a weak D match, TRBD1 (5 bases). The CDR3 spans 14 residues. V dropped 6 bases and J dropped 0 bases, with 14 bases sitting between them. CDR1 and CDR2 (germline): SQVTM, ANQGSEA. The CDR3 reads CSVHGTVMNTEAFF. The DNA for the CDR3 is TGCAGCGTCCACGGGACCGTTATGAACACTGAAGCTTTCTTT.

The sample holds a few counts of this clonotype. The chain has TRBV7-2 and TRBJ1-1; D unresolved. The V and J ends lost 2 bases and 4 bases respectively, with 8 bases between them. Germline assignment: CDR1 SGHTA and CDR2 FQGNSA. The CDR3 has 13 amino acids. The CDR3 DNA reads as TGTGCCAGCAGCTTATCGCCGAGCACTGAAGCTTTCTTT. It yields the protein CASSLSPSTEAFF.

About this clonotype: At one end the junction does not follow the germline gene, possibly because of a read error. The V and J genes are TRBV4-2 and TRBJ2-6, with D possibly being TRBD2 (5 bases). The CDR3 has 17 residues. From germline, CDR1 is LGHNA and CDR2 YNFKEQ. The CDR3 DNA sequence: TGTGCCAGCAGCCAGGATTCGGGGAAGGCTGGGGTCAACGTCCTGACCTTC. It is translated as CASSQDSGKAGVNVLTF.

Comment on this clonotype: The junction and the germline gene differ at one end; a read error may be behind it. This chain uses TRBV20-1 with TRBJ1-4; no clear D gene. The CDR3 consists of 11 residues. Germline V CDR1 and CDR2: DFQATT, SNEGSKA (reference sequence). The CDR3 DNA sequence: TGCAGTGGAACCTTCGATGAAATACTGTGTTTT. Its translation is CSGTFDEILCF.